The clone carrying this TCR beta chain was seen at least ten times. The data were obtained in a study of T cells in Graves' hyperthyroidism and ophthalmopathy. Trimming cost V 5 bases and J 8 bases, with 21 bases left between them. The CDR3 sequence is 16 residues long. Per germline, CDR1 SGHTA and CDR2 FQGNSA. It was uncontrolled infection, other autoimmune disease, pregnancy or lactation that excluded patients. What was amplified from RNA transcripts were TCR beta CDR3 regions. The HTBI primer set served for first-round RT-PCR of the TCR CDR3. Each CDR3 protein gets one entry after TCRdb re-called the multiplex PCR reads with MiXCR. This sample has a few hundred thousand distinct CDR3 sequences, with roughly 13% found just once.

The sequence was obtained from a woman in her thirties or forties with Graves' ophthalmopathy. The chain carries TRBV7-2 and TRBJ1-4; possibly TRBD1 for D (5 bases). Sequenced sample: blood. CDR3 in DNA: TGTGCCAGCAGCCCCCGGGCCCCGTTTGGGGGGGAAAAACTGTTTTTT. Amino acid sequence: CASSPRAPFGGEKLFF.